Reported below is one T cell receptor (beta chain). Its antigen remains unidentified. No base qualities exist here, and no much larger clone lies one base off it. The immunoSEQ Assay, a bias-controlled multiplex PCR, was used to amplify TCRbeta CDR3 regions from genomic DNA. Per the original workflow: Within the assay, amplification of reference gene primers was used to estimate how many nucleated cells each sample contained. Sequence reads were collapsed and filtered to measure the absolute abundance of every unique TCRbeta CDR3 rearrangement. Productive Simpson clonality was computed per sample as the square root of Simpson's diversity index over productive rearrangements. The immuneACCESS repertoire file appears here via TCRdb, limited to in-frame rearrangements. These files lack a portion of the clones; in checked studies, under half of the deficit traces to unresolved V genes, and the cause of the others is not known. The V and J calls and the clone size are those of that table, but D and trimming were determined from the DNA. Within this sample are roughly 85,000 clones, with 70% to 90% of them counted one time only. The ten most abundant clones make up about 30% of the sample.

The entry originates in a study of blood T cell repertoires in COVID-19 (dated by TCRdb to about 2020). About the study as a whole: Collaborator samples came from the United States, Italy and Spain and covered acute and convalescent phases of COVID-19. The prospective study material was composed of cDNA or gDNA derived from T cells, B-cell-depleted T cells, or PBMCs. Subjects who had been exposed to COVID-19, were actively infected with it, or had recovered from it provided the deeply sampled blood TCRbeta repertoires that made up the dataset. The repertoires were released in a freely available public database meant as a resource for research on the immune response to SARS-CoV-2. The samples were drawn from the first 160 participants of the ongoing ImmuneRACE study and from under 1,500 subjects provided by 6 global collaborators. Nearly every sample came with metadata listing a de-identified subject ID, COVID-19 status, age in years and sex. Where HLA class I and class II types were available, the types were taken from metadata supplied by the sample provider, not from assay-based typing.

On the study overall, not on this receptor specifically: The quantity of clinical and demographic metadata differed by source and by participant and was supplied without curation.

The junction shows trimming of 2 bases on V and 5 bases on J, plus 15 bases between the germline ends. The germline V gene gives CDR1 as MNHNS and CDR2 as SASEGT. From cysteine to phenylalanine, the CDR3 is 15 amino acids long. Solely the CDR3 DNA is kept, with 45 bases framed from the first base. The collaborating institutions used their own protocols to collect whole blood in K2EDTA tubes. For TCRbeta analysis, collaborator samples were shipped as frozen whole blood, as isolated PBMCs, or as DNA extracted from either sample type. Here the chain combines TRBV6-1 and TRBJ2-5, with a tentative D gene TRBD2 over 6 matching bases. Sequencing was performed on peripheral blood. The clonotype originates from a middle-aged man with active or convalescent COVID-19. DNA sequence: TGTGCCAGCAGTGAATCGGCGGGACCCCAGGAGACCCAGTACTTC. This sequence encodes CASSESAGPQETQYF.